This T cell receptor (beta chain) was obtained from a study of regulatory T cells in long-lasting Graves disease. At least ten counts were recorded for this clonotype. As to time point: newly diagnosed GD, antithyroid drugs for less than 3 months. PBMC-derived RNA was used for the TCR library. According to the study, TCR beta libraries were built with iRepertoire HTBI primers and CDR3-region Arm-PCR. TCRdb recomputed calls from the multiplex PCR reads with MiXCR, one row per CDR3 protein. Of 350,000 to 500,000 distinct CDR3 sequences in the sample, 15% to 20% were seen once. Germline CDR1 is DFQATT and CDR2 is SNEGSKA (reference sequence). V lost 6 bases, J lost 1 base, and 7 bases stayed unmatched. This CDR3 has 14 residues. The sample was also linked to a second study, of T cells in Graves' hyperthyroidism and ophthalmopathy.

Sequencing was performed on peripheral blood mononuclear cells (PBMCs), taken at new diagnosis, from a patient treated with antithyroid drugs. The genes are TRBV20-1 and TRBJ1-2; TRBD1 agrees at 8 bases. This receptor was taken from a woman aged 18-35 years with Graves disease. DNA for the CDR3: TGCAGTGCAGCTGGGACAGGCCTTAACTATGGCTACACCTTC. This encodes CSAAGTGLNYGYTF.